Reported below is one T cell receptor beta chain. Produced via immunoSEQ multiplex PCR; TCRdb's table is partial and in-frame only. The table has 65,000 to 95,000 clones, about 89% seen once. The data derive from a study of T cell changes during pregnancy in multiple sclerosis. V gave up 0 bases and J gave up 10 bases; unmatched junction bases: 12. The CDR3 length is 17 residues. The germline CDR1 and CDR2 sequences are LNHNV and YYDKDF (reference sequence). The chain couples TRBV15 to TRBJ1-4; 9 nucleotides line up with TRBD1. The sequence was obtained from a female donor with multiple sclerosis, enrolled in a pregnancy study. The sequencing here drew on peripheral blood, taken before pregnancy. CDR3: CATSRDPAGTGRVKLFF. Here the CDR3 DNA reads TGTGCCACCAGCAGAGACCCCGCCGGGACAGGGAGAGTAAAACTGTTTTTT. The full variable domain, rest sourced from reference TRBV15 and TRBJ1-4, is DAMVIQNPRYQVTQFGKPVTLSCSQTLNHNVMYWYQQKSSQAPKLLFHYYDKDFNNEADTPDNFQSRRPNTSFCFLDIRSPGLGDTAMYLCATSRDPAGTGRVKLFFGSGTQLSVL.